The 14 T cell receptor beta chains in this list originate from one sample, sequenced in a study of blood T cells in healthy people across ages. Next came a second PCR, run for roughly 6 to 11 cycles, which used a sample-barcoded 5' primer along with a J-beta primer mix. One entry per CDR3 protein, called by TCRdb with MiXCR from the 5' RACE reads. The repertoire holds some 710,000 distinct CDR3 sequences, with roughly 46% as singletons. The material sequenced was blood. Receptors were obtained from a man older than 75 in good health.

This clonotype occurred a few times. The genes are TRBV20-1 and TRBJ2-1; D may match TRBD1 or TRBD2 (5 bases each). The CDR3 has 16 amino acids. Germline V CDR1 and CDR2: DFQATT, SNEGSKA (reference sequence). V lost 2 bases, J lost 7 bases, and 21 bases lay in between. As DNA, the CDR3 is TGCAGTGCTAGAAGATGGGACGGAAATAACGGGAATGAGCAGTTCTTC. Translation gives CSARRWDGNNGNEQFF.

CDR3 region: CASSLLSLAGVTYEQYF. The DNA for the CDR3 is TGTGCCAGCAGCTTACTCTCACTAGCGGGAGTAACCTACGAGCAGTACTTC. The chain uses TRBV13 and TRBJ2-4; the match to TRBD2 covers 11 bases. TRBJ2-7 matches the DNA end more closely, so the J call is doubtful. Germline loops: CDR1 PRHDT, CDR2 FYEKMQ (reference sequence). The CDR3 contains 17 residues.

V usage is TRBV4-2 and J usage is TRBJ2-5; unclear D gene. CDR3 length equals 13 residues. Trimming took off 2 bases at V and 5 bases at J, with 9 bases between the two ends. The germline CDR1 and CDR2 sequences are LGHNA and YNFKEQ. CDR3 nucleotide sequence: TGTGCCAGCAGCCAACAGAGCGCGGAGACCCAGTACTTC. It codes for CASSQQSAETQYF.

With respect to this clonotype: A much more abundant neighbour one base away suggests this may be a read error. This chain joins TRBV5-1 and TRBJ2-1, with TRBD2 as a possible D gene (6 bases). Matching the DNA end better, TRBJ2-7 makes the J call doubtful. Germline V gene lookup returns CDR1 SGHRS and CDR2 YFSETQ. This CDR3 is 17 amino acids long. For the CDR3, the DNA is TGCGCCAGCAGCTTGCGATTGTACGGGAGTGGCTACAATGAGCAGTACTTC. This translates into CASSLRLYGSGYNEQYF.

This clonotype occurred a few times. The rearrangement uses TRBV29-1 and TRBJ2-3, with TRBD2 matching 10 bases. Germline-derived CDR1 and CDR2 are SQVTM and ANQGSEA. The CDR3 length is 14 residues. V lost 6 bases and J lost 0; bases outside the gene matches: 3. This CDR3 is CSVSGRGSTDTQYF. For the CDR3, the DNA is TGCAGCGTAAGCGGGAGGGGCAGCACAGATACGCAGTATTTT.

The genes are TRBV7-2 and TRBJ2-4, with D tentatively TRBD2 (5 bases). CDR1 is SGHTA and CDR2 is FQGNSA in the germline V gene. V was clipped by 2 bases and J by 0 bases, with 17 bases between them. The CDR3 runs to 18 residues. CDR3 amino acids: CASSLRSEDFLAKNIQYF. In DNA form, the CDR3 reads TGTGCCAGCAGCTTAAGGTCGGAGGACTTCCTAGCCAAAAACATTCAGTACTTC.

This clonotype was counted a few times. This rearrangement joins TRBV25-1 to TRBJ1-2; D is undetermined. The CDR3 spans 14 residues. Germline V gene data show CDR1 as MGHDK and CDR2 as SYGVNS. The V and J ends lost 2 bases and 8 bases respectively, with 15 bases between them. The CDR3 nucleotides read TGTGCCAGCAGTGAAAGGTGGCTCGGAGGGGGCTACACCTTC. Encoded protein: CASSERWLGGGYTF.

This clonotype has more than one count but fewer than ten. CDR3 coding DNA: TGTGCCACCAGTGATTCCCCGGGGGAGCAGTACTTC. Protein: CATSDSPGEQYF. The chain links TRBV24-1 to TRBJ2-5; the D gene is possibly TRBD2 (6 bases). The V gene's germline CDR1 is KGHDR and CDR2 SFDVKD. Trimming left V 2 bases short and J 11 bases short, with 11 bases between. The CDR3 is made up of 12 amino acids.

Remarks on this clonotype: An end of the junction does not agree with germline; a read error may underlie this. V and J are TRBV7-2 and TRBJ2-2; D unclear. CDR1 and CDR2 (germline): SGHTA, FQGNSA. The length of the CDR3 is 13 residues. The CDR3 is CANSLRRTGELFF. The DNA for the CDR3 is TGTGCCAACAGCTTACGTCGGACCGGGGAGCTGTTTTTT.

Notes on this clonotype: This may be a read error: a much more frequent sequence differs by one nucleotide. The chain couples TRBV5-1 to TRBJ2-1, with TRBD1 matching over 7 bases. The CDR3 extends over 15 amino acids. Germline V gene lookup returns CDR1 SGHRS and CDR2 YFSETQ. CDR3 protein: CTSSPETGRHNEQFF. CDR3 DNA sequence: TGCACCAGCAGCCCTGAGACAGGGAGACACAATGAGCAGTTCTTC. Supplemented by reference TRBV5-1 and TRBJ2-1, the full variable domain reads KAGVTQTPRYLIKTRGQQVTLSCSPISGHRSVSWYQQTPGQGLQFLFEYFSETQRNKGNFPGRFSGRQFSNSRSEMNVSTLELGDSALYLCTSSPETGRHNEQFFGPGTRLTVL.

This clonotype was detected only once. The chain links TRBV5-1 to TRBJ2-1, with 7 bases lining up with TRBD1. The germline V gene encodes CDR1 SGHRS and CDR2 YFSETQ. Trimming removed 3 bases from V and 5 bases from J; junction bases left unmatched: 11. The CDR3 spans 16 residues. The CDR3 is CASSSRRTGEHNEQFF. The CDR3 nucleotides are TGCGCCAGCAGCTCGCGCCGGACAGGCGAGCACAATGAGCAGTTCTTC.

This clonotype was detected only a few times. V and J are TRBV28 and TRBJ2-1; TRBD2 aligns across 10 bases. With V trimmed by 8 bases and J by 2 bases, 18 bases remained unmatched. Germline values: CDR1 MDHEN, CDR2 SYDVKM. This CDR3 spans 19 amino acids. The CDR3 DNA reads TGTGCCAGCGGAGGCCGACTAGCGGGTACTTTCGGACCCTACAATGAGCAGTTCTTC. Residues: CASGGRLAGTFGPYNEQFF.

V usage is TRBV28 and J usage is TRBJ2-5; TRBD1 or TRBD2 may be the D gene (5 bases each). The germline V and J ends were trimmed by 7 bases and 4 bases, with 13 bases remaining between them. Germline CDR1 is MDHEN and CDR2 is SYDVKM. The CDR3 totals 13 residues. Here the CDR3 reads CASISGTGETQYF. CDR3 nucleotides: TGTGCCAGCATCTCAGGGACCGGAGAGACCCAGTACTTC.

This clonotype was found once. Here the CDR3 DNA reads TGTGCCAGCAGTTACTCGAGAGCAGTCTACCAAGAGACCCAGTACTTC. This translates into CASSYSRAVYQETQYF. The chain uses TRBV6-2 or TRBV6-3 and TRBJ2-7; D unresolved. The tail of the sequence fits TRBJ2-5 better, so the J call may be wrong. From germline, CDR1 is MNHEY and CDR2 SVGEGT. This CDR3 spans 16 amino acids.